These 29 T cell receptor beta chains originate from one sample sequenced in a study of T cells after yellow fever vaccination. From the 5' RACE reads, TCRdb called clonotypes with MiXCR, one entry per CDR3 protein. The sample lists around 600,000 distinct CDR3 sequences; around an eighth were seen once. Source: PBMCs, taken on the day of the yellow fever booster vaccination. These TCRs come from a man aged 25-45 years who received the YFV17D yellow fever vaccine.

This rearrangement joins TRBV18 to TRBJ2-2; TRBD1 aligns across 7 bases. CDR3 length equals 18 residues. Germline V lookup: CDR1 KGHSH, CDR2 LQKENI. V was clipped by 0 bases and J by 2 bases; unmatched bases: 9. The CDR3 coding sequence is TGTGCCAGCTCACCACCGAGGGGGACAGCCAGAAACACCGGGGAGCTGTTTTTT. Amino acid sequence: CASSPPRGTARNTGELFF.

The chain links TRBV5-5 to TRBJ2-5; TRBD1 matches at 8 bases. The CDR3 has 15 amino acids. Germline-derived CDR1 and CDR2 are SGHKS and YYEKEE (reference sequence). With 4 bases clipped from V and 5 bases from J, the junction kept 10 bases outside the gene matches. Here the CDR3 reads CASSQRDRTSETQYF. The CDR3 DNA reads TGTGCCAGCAGCCAACGGGACAGGACCTCGGAGACCCAGTACTTC.

This clonotype has a handful of counts. The gene calls are TRBV21-1 and TRBJ2-1; the D segment call TRBD2 is taken from the table without a DNA check. TRBV21-1 is listed as a pseudogene. The CDR3 runs to 16 residues. CDR3 protein: CASSKGREGPYNEQFF. The CDR3 nucleotides read TGTGCCAGCAGCAAAGGGCGGGAGGGCCCTTACAATGAGCAGTTCTTC.

The chain is built from TRBV5-1 and TRBJ2-7; D is possibly TRBD2 (6 bases). The CDR3 runs to 15 residues. In germline, CDR1 is SGHRS, CDR2 YFSETQ. V lost 4 bases and J lost 0, with 14 bases in between. The CDR3 region is CASSHSGSSSYEQYF. In DNA form, the CDR3 reads TGCGCCAGCAGCCATAGCGGAAGCAGCTCCTACGAGCAGTACTTC.

This clonotype was found a few times. The chain joins TRBV18 to TRBJ1-1, with TRBD1 identical over 7 bases. The V gene end was trimmed by 5 bases and the J gene end by 8 bases; junction bases not matched to a gene: 8. The CDR3 extends over 13 amino acids. From germline, CDR1 is KGHSH and CDR2 LQKENI. The CDR3 DNA is TGTGCCAGCTCATCCTATGGGACAGACGAAGCTTTCTTT. It codes for CASSSYGTDEAFF.

In its sample, this clonotype was seen once. V gene TRBV5-6 combines with J gene TRBJ2-2, with D perhaps given as TRBD1 or TRBD2 (5 bases each). CDR1 SGHDT and CDR2 YYEEEE come from the germline V gene. Trimming pared 9 bases from V and 4 bases from J, leaving 19 bases between. The CDR3 sequence is 15 residues long. Here the CDR3 reads CATFLMGVGTGELFF. CDR3 sequence (DNA): TGTGCCACCTTCTTAATGGGGGTTGGCACCGGGGAGCTGTTTTTT.

The chain carries TRBV7-2 and TRBJ2-1, with 7 bases identical to TRBD2. The CDR3 is 14 residues long. The germline V gene encodes CDR1 SGHTA and CDR2 FQGNSA. DNA of the CDR3: TGTGCTACCGCAAACGGGAGGTCCTACAATGAGCAGTTCTTC. The encoded protein is CATANGRSYNEQFF.

This clonotype was seen ten or more times. V gene TRBV5-5 combines with J gene TRBJ1-1; D gene ambiguous. The CDR3 spans 13 residues. V was clipped by 2 bases and J by 3 bases, with 8 bases between them. CDR1 and CDR2 (germline): SGHKS, YYEKEE (reference sequence). The CDR3 loop reads CASSFQKYTEAFF. DNA of the CDR3: TGTGCCAGCAGCTTCCAGAAATACACTGAAGCTTTCTTT.

This clonotype has ten or more counts. At one end, the junction sequence differs from germline, possibly due to a read error. V and J are TRBV12-3 or TRBV12-4 and TRBJ2-1; D remains unclear. The CDR3 is 12 residues long. The CDR3, as DNA: TGTGCCAGCAGTGAAGTAGCCGGACGCTCTTACTTC. Protein: CASSEVAGRSYF.

The V gene is TRBV29-1, the J gene TRBJ2-1; TRBD2 matches at 8 bases. The length of the CDR3 is 13 residues. The V and J ends lost 8 bases and 3 bases, in that order; junction bases with no gene match: 6. Germline assignment: CDR1 SQVTM and CDR2 ANQGSEA. DNA for the CDR3: TGCAGCCTCAGCGGGAGAGACTACAATGAGCAGTTCTTC. Amino acid sequence: CSLSGRDYNEQFF.

The sample holds a few counts of this clonotype. The genes are TRBV5-1 and TRBJ2-7, with 11 bases fitting TRBD2. Germline CDR1 is SGHRS and CDR2 is YFSETQ. Trimming at V came to 6 bases and at J to 7 bases, leaving 12 bases not matched to a gene. This CDR3 comprises 15 residues. The CDR3 DNA reads TGCGCCAGCACCAAACTAGCGGGGGCCCAAGGGGAGCAGTACTTC. This gives the protein CASTKLAGAQGEQYF.

This clonotype was detected only a few times. The V gene is TRBV6-2 or TRBV6-3, the J gene TRBJ1-1; D is unresolved. This CDR3 is built from 17 residues. The germline V gene encodes CDR1 MNHEY and CDR2 SVGEGT. Trimming pared 6 bases from V and 0 bases from J, leaving 20 bases between. For the CDR3, the DNA is TGTGCCAGCAGGATCCTCAGGCCGGGAAACATGAACACTGAAGCTTTCTTT. Amino acids: CASRILRPGNMNTEAFF.

V is TRBV7-8 and J is TRBJ1-3, with D unresolved. V lost 3 bases, J lost 4 bases, and 7 bases lay in between. The CDR3 totals 13 residues. Germline V gene sequence: CDR1 SGHVS, CDR2 FQNEAQ. The CDR3 bases are TGTGCCAGCAGCTTTAAGGAGGGAAACACCATATATTTT. Its protein product is CASSFKEGNTIYF.

The chain uses TRBV12-3 or TRBV12-4 and TRBJ2-3, with D unclear. There are 12 residues in the CDR3. V was trimmed by 1 base and J by 7 bases, leaving 6 bases between them. The CDR3 nucleotides read TGTGCCAGCAGTTTAGAGTCTTATACGCAGTATTTT. Its protein product is CASSLESYTQYF.

The genes are TRBV5-4 and TRBJ2-1; no firm D call. The CDR3 sequence is 12 residues long. Germline V gene sequence: CDR1 SGHNT, CDR2 YYREEE (reference sequence). Trimming shortened V by 2 bases and J by 9 bases, and 9 bases separated the two germline ends. The CDR3 loop is CASSFVPSEQFF. The CDR3 nucleotides are TGTGCCAGCAGCTTTGTACCCAGTGAGCAGTTCTTC. The variable domain in full, completed from reference TRBV5-4 and TRBJ2-1, reads ETGVTQSPTHLIKTRGQQVTLRCSSQSGHNTVSWYQQALGQGPQFIFQYYREEENGRGNFPPRFSGLQFPNYSSELNVNALELDDSALYLCASSFVPSEQFFGPGTRLTVL.

The sample holds a few counts of this clonotype. The chain uses TRBV7-9 and TRBJ2-3; 9 nucleotides match TRBD1. Germline V gene data show CDR1 as SEHNR and CDR2 as FQNEAQ (reference sequence). The CDR3 spans 15 residues. Unmatched junction bases numbered 6, after V lost 5 bases and J lost 3 bases. DNA of the CDR3: TGTGCCAGCAGCATCAGGACAGGGGTAACAGATACGCAGTATTTT. Translated: CASSIRTGVTDTQYF.

This rearrangement joins TRBV28 to TRBJ2-3, with 12 positions matching TRBD1. The V gene's germline CDR1 is MDHEN and CDR2 SYDVKM. The CDR3 sequence is 16 residues long. Trimming cost V 8 bases and J 4 bases; bases outside gene matches: 10. DNA for the CDR3: TGTGCCAGCGGCTTAACCGGGACAGGGGGCCCAGATACGCAGTATTTT. This gives the protein CASGLTGTGGPDTQYF.

This chain joins TRBV5-1 and TRBJ2-7; TRBD2 is a possible D gene (5 bases). V lost 4 bases to trimming and J lost 5 bases, with 13 bases between them. The CDR3 contains 13 residues. Germline V CDR1 and CDR2: SGHRS, YFSETQ. The chain's CDR3 is CASSLETGNEQYF. For the CDR3, the DNA is TGCGCCAGCAGCCTTGAGACCGGGAACGAGCAGTACTTC.

This clonotype has only a few counts. The chain's CDR3 is CACPREGTDTQYF. DNA for the CDR3: TGTGCCTGTCCTCGGGAGGGGACAGATACGCAGTATTTT. The gene calls are TRBV30 and TRBJ2-3; the match to TRBD2 covers 8 bases. V shed 6 bases, J shed 3 bases, and the junction held 5 bases outside the gene matches. The CDR3 totals 13 residues. Germline V gene lookup returns CDR1 GTSNPN and CDR2 SVGIG (reference sequence). Looking up the rest from reference TRBV30 and TRBJ2-3 gives the full variable domain: SQTIHQWPATLVQPVGSPLSLECTVEGTSNPNLYWYRQAAGRGLQLLFYSVGIGQISSEVPQNLSASRPQDRQFILSSKKLLLSDSGFYLCACPREGTDTQYFGPGTRLTVL.

Of note for this clonotype: An end of the junction differs from the germline gene, which may be a read error. V is TRBV30 and J is TRBJ1-5, with a possible D match to TRBD1 (5 bases). This CDR3 contains 13 residues. Germline CDR1 is GTSNPN and CDR2 is SVGIG (reference sequence). The CDR3 bases are TGTGCCTGGAGCCCTCAGGGCAACCAGCCCCAGCATTTT. This encodes CAWSPQGNQPQHF.

The chain uses TRBV4-2 and TRBJ2-6; 7 bases align to TRBD2. Germline CDR1 and CDR2: LGHNA and YNFKEQ. Losses at the gene ends were 0 bases for V and 0 bases for J; bases not matched to a gene: 11. The CDR3 covers 20 residues. CDR3 bases: TGTGCCAGCAGCCAAGAGTCTGCGGCTAGCGGAAACTCTGGGGCCAACGTCCTGACTTTC. Translation: CASSQESAASGNSGANVLTF.

Many counts were recorded for this clonotype. The chain carries TRBV7-8 and TRBJ2-1; possibly TRBD2 for D (6 bases). Germline CDR1 reads SGHVS; CDR2 reads FQNEAQ. The CDR3 is 14 amino acids. Deletions cut 5 bases from V and 7 bases from J, with 15 bases between. For the CDR3, the DNA is TGTGCCAGCAGCCAACACCGTGGAGGGAATGAGCAGTTCTTC. Its translation: CASSQHRGGNEQFF.

The rearrangement uses TRBV12-3 or TRBV12-4 and TRBJ1-5; D not resolved. The ends were cut back, 3 bases at V and 4 bases at J, with 16 bases in the middle. This CDR3 contains 16 residues. DNA of the CDR3: TGTGCCAGCAGTTTTCAGAGGGCAGGCTGGAATCAGCCCCAGCATTTT. Amino acid sequence: CASSFQRAGWNQPQHF.

The chain uses TRBV20-1 and TRBJ2-5; 9 nucleotides line up with TRBD2. This CDR3 has 14 amino acids. J lost 5 bases, V lost 5 bases, and 9 bases had no gene match. Germline CDR1 DFQATT, CDR2 SNEGSKA (reference sequence). This chain's CDR3 is CSAHSGTSYETQYF. CDR3 nucleotide sequence: TGCAGTGCTCATTCCGGGACTAGCTACGAGACCCAGTACTTC.

The chain is built from TRBV20-1 and TRBJ2-7, with D maybe TRBD2 (5 bases). This CDR3 spans 13 amino acids. The V gene's germline CDR1 is DFQATT and CDR2 SNEGSKA (reference sequence). The CDR3 coding sequence is TGCAGCAGCTGCGGGTCACCGTTCTACGAGCAGTACTTC. Translation gives CSSCGSPFYEQYF.

This clonotype was found a few times. The chain joins TRBV4-3 to TRBJ2-4, with TRBD2 identical over 7 bases. The CDR3 is 18 residues long. Germline V gene data show CDR1 as LGHNA and CDR2 as YSLEER. Trimming removed 1 base from V and 0 bases from J; junction bases left unmatched: 9. The CDR3: CASSQVAGSSLAKNIQYF. The CDR3 DNA reads TGCGCCAGCAGCCAAGTAGCGGGCTCTTCCCTAGCCAAAAACATTCAGTACTTC.

This chain links TRBV2 with TRBJ2-3; D ambiguous. CDR1 is SNHLY and CDR2 is FYNNEI in the germline V gene. The germline V and J ends were trimmed by 2 bases and 15 bases, with 21 bases remaining between them. CDR3 length: 14 amino acids. The CDR3 here is CASSEYPGTLLNYF. The CDR3 nucleotides are TGTGCCAGCAGTGAATACCCCGGCACCTTGTTGAATTATTTT.

The chain carries TRBV7-2 and TRBJ2-5, with TRBD1 matching 9 bases. Per germline, CDR1 SGHTA and CDR2 FQGNSA. The V segment lost 4 bases and the J segment 3 bases; nucleotides outside the gene matches: 3. The CDR3 spans 14 residues. CDR3 sequence: CASSSQGAKETQYF. CDR3 sequence (DNA): TGTGCCAGCAGCTCACAGGGGGCCAAAGAGACCCAGTACTTC.

This clonotype has ten or more counts. The chain links TRBV6-5 to TRBJ2-4, with a possible D match to TRBD2 (6 bases). The CDR3 is 13 residues long. Trimming took 2 bases from V and 7 from J, leaving 9 bases between them. CDR1 and CDR2 from the germline V gene are MNHEY and SVGAGI. CDR3 sequence: CASSYIGGNIQYF. CDR3 DNA sequence: TGTGCCAGCAGTTACATTGGGGGGAACATTCAGTACTTC.